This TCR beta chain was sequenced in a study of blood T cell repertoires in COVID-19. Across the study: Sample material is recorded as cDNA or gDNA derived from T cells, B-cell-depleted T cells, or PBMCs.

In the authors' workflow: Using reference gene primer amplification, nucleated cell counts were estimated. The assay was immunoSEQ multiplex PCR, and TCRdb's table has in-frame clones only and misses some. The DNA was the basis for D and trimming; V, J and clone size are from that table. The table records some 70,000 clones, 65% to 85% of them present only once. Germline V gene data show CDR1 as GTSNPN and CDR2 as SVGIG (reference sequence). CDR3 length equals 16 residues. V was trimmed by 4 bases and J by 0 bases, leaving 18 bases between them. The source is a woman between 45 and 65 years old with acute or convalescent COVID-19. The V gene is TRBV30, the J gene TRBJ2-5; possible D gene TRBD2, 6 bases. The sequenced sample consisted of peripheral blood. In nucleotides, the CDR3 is TGTGCCTGGATCTGGCGGGGCGCGCCAAACCAAGAGACCCAGTACTTC. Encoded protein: CAWIWRGAPNQETQYF.